Given below is one TCR beta chain in context. The CDR3 consists of 15 residues. The germline CDR1 and CDR2 sequences are SGHAT and FQNNGV. Trimming took off 6 bases at V and 2 bases at J, with 15 bases between the two ends. The table came from immunoSEQ multiplex PCR; TCRdb's copy has only in-frame clones and leaves some out. The sample gives about 170,000 clones, roughly 93% of which show up once; approximately 5% is in the top ten. The data were obtained in a study of blood T cell repertoires in COVID-19. Study at large: Sources were T cells, B-cell-depleted T cells, or PBMCs; the material itself was cDNA or gDNA.

Seattle-derived patients entered the study during active infection and were followed longitudinally. The genes are TRBV11-2 and TRBJ2-3; the D gene is possibly TRBD1 (6 bases). The receptor was isolated from a man younger than 35 with COVID-19, enrolled during active disease. The specimen was peripheral blood. The CDR3 coding sequence is TGTGCCAGCAGTTCCGACAGGAGCTTCACAGATACGCAGTATTTT. Translation: CASSSDRSFTDTQYF. Complete variable domain (other parts from reference TRBV11-2 and TRBJ2-3): EAGVAQSPRYKIIEKRQSVAFWCNPISGHATLYWYQQILGQGPKLLIQFQNNGVVDDSQLPKDRFSAERLKGVDSTLKIQPAKLEDSAVYLCASSSDRSFTDTQYFGPGTRLTVL.